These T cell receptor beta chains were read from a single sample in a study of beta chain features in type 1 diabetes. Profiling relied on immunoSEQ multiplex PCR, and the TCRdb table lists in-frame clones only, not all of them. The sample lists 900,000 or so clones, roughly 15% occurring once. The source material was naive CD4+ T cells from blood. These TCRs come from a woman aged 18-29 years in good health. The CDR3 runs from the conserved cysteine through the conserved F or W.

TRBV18,CASSPFTSRGTYNEQFF
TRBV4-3,CASSQELAPSSGNTIYF
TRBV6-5,CASSYKTMNTEAFF
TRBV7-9,CASSLARRNEQYF
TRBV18,CASSPLQGGLEAFF
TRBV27,CASRQPGRTYEQYF
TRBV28,CASSSSGSGTYEQYF
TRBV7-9,CASSPTGISTEAFF
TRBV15,CATSRTGGYQPQHF
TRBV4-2,CASSQDPGRSNYGYTF
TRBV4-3,CASSLGDREGEKLFF
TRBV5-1,CASSGTSPSKKQYF
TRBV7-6,CALIHRGGDYNEQFF
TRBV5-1,CASSLGQVHADTQYF
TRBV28,CASSLPAGPKETQYF
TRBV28,CASKGTPEAFF
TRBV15,CATSRVVGARAHQETQYF
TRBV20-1,CSANSVEQYF
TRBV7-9,CASSPSGYEQYF
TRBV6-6,CASSSGSNSNQPQHF
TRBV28,CASSLHGKRETQYF
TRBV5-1,CASSKERAYYEQYF
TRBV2,CASSDRTGVNEQYF
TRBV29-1,CSVVRVAGGNEQFF
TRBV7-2,CASSRQSGETQYF
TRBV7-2,CASSQDLTNTEAFF
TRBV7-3,CASSSTGVPNTGELFF
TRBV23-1,CASSQGKHYEQYF
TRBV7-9,CASSLIGTSEEKGF
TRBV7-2,CASSLGSPGTGADTQYF
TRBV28,CASSTVTGGYSGNTIYF
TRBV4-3,CASSQEGWLGEQFF
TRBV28,CASSSSGRVPNEQFF
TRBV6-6,CAIGSGQGGGYTF
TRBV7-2,CASSRQGAGTTGELFF
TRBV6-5,CASRLQGGDYGYTF
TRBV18,CASSPVMGKNEQFF
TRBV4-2,CASSQELWKGALYDNEQFF
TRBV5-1,CASSLVGSRTDTQYF
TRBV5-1,CASAEINSGANVLTF
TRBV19,CATSLAISRNEQFF